The clone carrying this TCR beta chain was seen a few times. Its cognate antigen is unknown. As every portion of the isolated RNA was reverse transcribed, the sequencing read expressed TCRB transcripts. Naive, central memory and regulatory T cell samples came to a mean of about 3.9 million reads. This table comes from immunoSEQ multiplex PCR, and its TCRdb copy is limited to in-frame clones, with some not included. Of approximately 360,000 clones listed, around 12% are singletons. This sample was included in a study of beta chain features in type 1 diabetes. Notes on the study in general: All four CD4+ subsets from Type 1 diabetes patients carried moderately but significantly shorter TCRB CDR3s. Patients showed naive, central memory and Treg TCRB repertoires that appeared more similar than those of healthy donors.

Stem cell-like memory, regulatory, central memory and naive CD4+ cells were sorted via CD45RO/CCR7/CD25/CD127/CD95/CD27. Germline CDR1 and CDR2: SGHTA and FQGNSA. The CDR3 runs 15 residues. Trimming removed 5 bases from V and 8 bases from J, with 18 bases in between. What was sequenced was naive CD4+ T cells from blood. The receptor was isolated from a woman between 18 and 29 years old with type 1 diabetes. V usage is TRBV7-2 and J usage is TRBJ1-4; maybe TRBD1 (5 bases). The CDR3, as DNA: TGTGCCAGCAGCCCCCCTTCGGGGGTGGGCGAAAAACTGTTTTTT. Translating gives CASSPPSGVGEKLFF.